A single sample is the source of the 3 T cell receptor beta chains below, sequenced in a study of OX40 agonist ivuxolimab in advanced cancers. Profiled with immunoSEQ multiplex PCR; TCRdb holds only in-frame clones, not every one. The table includes about 96,000 clones, approximately 80% detected once. The sample here was CD4+ or CD8+ T cells sorted from blood, taken in a trial of the OX40 agonist ivuxolimab. All receptors derive from an adult with an advanced solid tumor such as melanoma, head and neck, liver or kidney cancer.

V usage is TRBV5-1 and J usage is TRBJ2-1; 11 bases agree with TRBD1. CDR3 size: 15 residues. Unmatched junction bases numbered 2, after V lost 4 bases and J lost 2 bases. Germline lookup yields CDR1 SGHRS and CDR2 YFSETQ. CDR3 protein: CASSADRGPYNEQFF. CDR3 nucleotide sequence: TGCGCCAGCAGCGCGGACAGGGGGCCCTACAATGAGCAGTTCTTC.

V gene TRBV9 combines with J gene TRBJ1-3, with a possible D match to TRBD1 (6 bases). Germline V gene data show CDR1 as SGDLS and CDR2 as YYNGEE. This CDR3 spans 17 amino acids. V was trimmed by 3 bases and J by 0 bases, leaving 16 bases between them. CDR3 coding DNA: TGTGCCAGCAGCGGGGGGGACACTATTATCTCTGGAAACACCATATATTTT. This gives the protein CASSGGDTIISGNTIYF.

V gene TRBV9 combines with J gene TRBJ2-4, with a possible D match to TRBD2 (5 bases). Trimming left V 0 bases short and J 1 base short, with 5 bases between. The CDR3 consists of 14 residues. Germline CDR1 SGDLS, CDR2 YYNGEE. The CDR3 DNA reads TGTGCCAGCAGCGTAGGGGAGGCCAAAAACATTCAGTACTTC. Amino acid sequence: CASSVGEAKNIQYF.